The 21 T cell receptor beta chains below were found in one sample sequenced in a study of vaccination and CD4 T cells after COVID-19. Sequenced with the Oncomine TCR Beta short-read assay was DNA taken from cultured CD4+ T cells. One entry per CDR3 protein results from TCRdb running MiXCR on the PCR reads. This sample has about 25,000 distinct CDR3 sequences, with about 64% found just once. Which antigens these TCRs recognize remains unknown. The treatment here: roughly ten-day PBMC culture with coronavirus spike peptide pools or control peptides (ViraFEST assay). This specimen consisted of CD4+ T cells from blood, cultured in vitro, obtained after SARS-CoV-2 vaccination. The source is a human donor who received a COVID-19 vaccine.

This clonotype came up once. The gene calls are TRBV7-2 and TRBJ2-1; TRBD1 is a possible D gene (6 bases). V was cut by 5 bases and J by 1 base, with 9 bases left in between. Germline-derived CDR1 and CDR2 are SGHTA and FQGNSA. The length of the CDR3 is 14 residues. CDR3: CASSDRQSYNEQFF. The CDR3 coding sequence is TGTGCCAGCAGCGACAGGCAATCCTACAATGAGCAGTTCTTC. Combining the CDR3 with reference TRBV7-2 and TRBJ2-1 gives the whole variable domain GAGVSQSPSNKVTEKGKDVELRCDPISGHTALYWYRQSLGQGLEFLIYFQGNSAPDKSGLPSDRFSAERTGGSVSTLTIQRTQQEDSAVYLCASSDRQSYNEQFFGPGTRLTVL.

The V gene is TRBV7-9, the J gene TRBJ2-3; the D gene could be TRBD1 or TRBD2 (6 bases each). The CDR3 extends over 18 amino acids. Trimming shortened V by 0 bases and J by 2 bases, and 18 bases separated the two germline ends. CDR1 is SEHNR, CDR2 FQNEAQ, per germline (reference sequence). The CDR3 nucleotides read TGTGCCAGCAGCTTAGCGGCCGGCAGGGGAGGAATCACAGATACGCAGTATTTT. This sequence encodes CASSLAAGRGGITDTQYF. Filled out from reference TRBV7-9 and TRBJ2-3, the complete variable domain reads DTGVSQNPRHKITKRGQNVTFRCDPISEHNRLYWYRQTLGQGPEFLTYFQNEAQLEKSRLLSDRFSAERPKGSFSTLEIQRTEQGDSAMYLCASSLAAGRGGITDTQYFGPGTRLTVL.

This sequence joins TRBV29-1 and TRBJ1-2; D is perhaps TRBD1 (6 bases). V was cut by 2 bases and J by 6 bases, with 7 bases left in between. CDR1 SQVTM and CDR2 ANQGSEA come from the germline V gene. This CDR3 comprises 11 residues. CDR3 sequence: CSVERGNGYTF. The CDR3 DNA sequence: TGCAGCGTTGAAAGGGGGAATGGCTACACCTTC.

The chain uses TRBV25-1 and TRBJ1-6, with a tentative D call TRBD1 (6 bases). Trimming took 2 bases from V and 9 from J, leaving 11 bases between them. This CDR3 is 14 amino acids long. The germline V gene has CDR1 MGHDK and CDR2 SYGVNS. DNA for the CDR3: TGTGCCAGCAGTGAACAGGGGTCCACTTCACCCCTCCACTTT. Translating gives CASSEQGSTSPLHF.

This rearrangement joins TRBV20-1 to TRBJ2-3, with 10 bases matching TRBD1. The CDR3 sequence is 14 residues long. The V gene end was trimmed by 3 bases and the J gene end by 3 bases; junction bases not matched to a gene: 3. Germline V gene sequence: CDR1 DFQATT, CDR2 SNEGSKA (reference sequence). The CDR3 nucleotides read TGCAGTGCTAGGACAGGGGGCTGGACAGATACGCAGTATTTT. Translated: CSARTGGWTDTQYF.

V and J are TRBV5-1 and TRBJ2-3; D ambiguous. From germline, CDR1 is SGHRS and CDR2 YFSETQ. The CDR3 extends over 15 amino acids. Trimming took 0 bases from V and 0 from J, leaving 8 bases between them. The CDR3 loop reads CASSLAFTSTDTQYF. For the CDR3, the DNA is TGCGCCAGCAGCTTGGCCTTTACTAGCACAGATACGCAGTATTTT.

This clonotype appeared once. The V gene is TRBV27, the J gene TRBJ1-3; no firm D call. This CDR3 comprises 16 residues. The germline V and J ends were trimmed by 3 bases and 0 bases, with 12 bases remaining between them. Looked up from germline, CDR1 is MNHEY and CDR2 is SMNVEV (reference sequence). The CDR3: CASSFSAGGSGNTIYF. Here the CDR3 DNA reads TGTGCCAGCAGTTTTTCGGCGGGAGGCTCTGGAAACACCATATATTTT.

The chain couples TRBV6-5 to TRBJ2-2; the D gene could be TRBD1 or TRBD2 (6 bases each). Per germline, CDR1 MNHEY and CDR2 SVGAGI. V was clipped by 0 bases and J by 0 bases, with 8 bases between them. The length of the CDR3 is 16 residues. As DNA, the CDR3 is TGTGCCAGCAGTTACTCGGGGGGCTCGAACACCGGGGAGCTGTTTTTT. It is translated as CASSYSGGSNTGELFF.

The CDR3 loop is CASSYGGDTEAFF. The CDR3 coding sequence is TGTGCCAGCAGTTACGGGGGGGACACTGAAGCTTTCTTT. The chain is built from TRBV6-5 and TRBJ1-1; maybe TRBD1 (5 bases). Germline-derived CDR1 and CDR2 are MNHEY and SVGAGI. The CDR3 totals 13 residues. V lost 2 bases, J lost 3 bases, and 7 bases lay in between.

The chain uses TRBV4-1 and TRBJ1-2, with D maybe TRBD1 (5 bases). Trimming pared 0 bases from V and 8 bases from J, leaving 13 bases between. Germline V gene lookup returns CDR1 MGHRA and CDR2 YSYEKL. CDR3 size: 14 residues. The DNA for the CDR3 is TGCGCCAGCAGCCAAGAAGATGACAGACGAGGCTACACCTTC. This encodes CASSQEDDRRGYTF.

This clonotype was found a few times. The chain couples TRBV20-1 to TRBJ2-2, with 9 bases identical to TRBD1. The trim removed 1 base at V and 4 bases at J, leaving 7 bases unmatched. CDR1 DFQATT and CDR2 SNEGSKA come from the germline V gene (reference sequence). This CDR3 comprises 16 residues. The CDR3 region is CSARVHGGQGTGELFF. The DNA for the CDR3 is TGCAGTGCTAGAGTCCATGGGGGACAGGGCACCGGGGAGCTGTTTTTT.

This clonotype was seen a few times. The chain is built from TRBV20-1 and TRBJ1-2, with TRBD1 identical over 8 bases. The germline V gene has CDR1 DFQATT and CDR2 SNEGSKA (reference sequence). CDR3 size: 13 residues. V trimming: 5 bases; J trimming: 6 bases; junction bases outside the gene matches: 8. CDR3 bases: TGCAGTGCTGGGGGGACAGGATGGGATGGCTACACCTTC. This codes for CSAGGTGWDGYTF.

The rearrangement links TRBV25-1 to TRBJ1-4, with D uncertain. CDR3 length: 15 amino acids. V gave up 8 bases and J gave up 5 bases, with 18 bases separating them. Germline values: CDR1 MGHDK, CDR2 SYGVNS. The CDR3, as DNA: TGTGCCAGCGCGTCCAGCGTATCACGCAATGAAAAACTGTTTTTT. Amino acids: CASASSVSRNEKLFF.

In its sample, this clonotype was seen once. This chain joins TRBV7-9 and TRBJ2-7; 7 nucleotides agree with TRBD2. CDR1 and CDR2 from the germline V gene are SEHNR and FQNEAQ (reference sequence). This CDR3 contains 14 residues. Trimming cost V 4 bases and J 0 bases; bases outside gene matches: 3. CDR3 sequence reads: CASSWGGSSYEQYF. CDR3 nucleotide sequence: TGTGCCAGCAGCTGGGGGGGGTCCTCCTACGAGCAGTACTTC.

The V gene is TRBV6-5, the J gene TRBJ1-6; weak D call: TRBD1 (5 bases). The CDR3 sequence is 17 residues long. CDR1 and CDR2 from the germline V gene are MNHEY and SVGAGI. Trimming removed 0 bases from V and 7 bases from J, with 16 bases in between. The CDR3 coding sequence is TGTGCCAGCAGTTACTCTCATGGAGGGGCGGGAAATTCACCCCTCCACTTT. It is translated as CASSYSHGGAGNSPLHF.

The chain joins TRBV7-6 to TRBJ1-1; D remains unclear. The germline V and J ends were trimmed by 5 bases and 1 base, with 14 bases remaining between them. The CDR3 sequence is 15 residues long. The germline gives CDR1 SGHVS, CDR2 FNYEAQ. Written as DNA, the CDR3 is TGTGCCAGCAGCCTGTCCGGCACACCGAACACTGAAGCTTTCTTT. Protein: CASSLSGTPNTEAFF.

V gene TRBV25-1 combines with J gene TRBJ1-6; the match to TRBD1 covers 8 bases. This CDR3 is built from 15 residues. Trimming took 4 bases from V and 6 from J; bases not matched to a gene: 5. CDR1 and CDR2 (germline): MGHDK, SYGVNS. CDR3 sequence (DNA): TGTGCCAGCAGTGCGGACAGGGCCCGTAATTCACCCCTCCACTTT. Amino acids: CASSADRARNSPLHF.

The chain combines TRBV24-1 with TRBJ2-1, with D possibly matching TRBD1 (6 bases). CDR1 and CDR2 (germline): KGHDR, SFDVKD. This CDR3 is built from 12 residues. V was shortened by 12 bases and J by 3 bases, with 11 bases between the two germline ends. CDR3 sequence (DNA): TGTGCCCCCATAGGGGGCTACAATGAGCAGTTCTTC. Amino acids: CAPIGGYNEQFF.

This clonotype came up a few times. Written as DNA, the CDR3 is TGCGCCAGCCGCGGGGAGCAGGACCAATCCGGCTACACCTTC. This translates into CASRGEQDQSGYTF. The J gene is TRBJ1-2, the V gene TRBV5-1, with D hard to call. Trimming cost V 7 bases and J 8 bases, with 21 bases left between them. The CDR3 runs to 14 residues. Germline assignment: CDR1 SGHRS and CDR2 YFSETQ.

The CDR3 DNA reads TGTGCCAGCAGCTTGAGGACAGGGGGCTACGAGCAGTACTTC. Its translation is CASSLRTGGYEQYF. V gene TRBV7-9 combines with J gene TRBJ2-7, with TRBD1 identical over 10 bases. Per germline, CDR1 SEHNR and CDR2 FQNEAQ (reference sequence). This CDR3 has 14 amino acids. V was clipped by 3 bases and J by 3 bases; unmatched bases: 2.

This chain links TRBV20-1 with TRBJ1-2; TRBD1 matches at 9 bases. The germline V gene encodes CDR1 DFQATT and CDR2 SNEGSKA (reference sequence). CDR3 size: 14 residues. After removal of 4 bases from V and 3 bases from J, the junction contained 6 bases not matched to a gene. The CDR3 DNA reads TGCAGTGCTAAAACAGGGGGCAAGGACTATGGCTACACCTTC. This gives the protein CSAKTGGKDYGYTF.